One and the same sample provided the 2 T cell receptor beta chains below, sequenced in a study of beta chain features in type 1 diabetes. Study-level findings and limits: TCRB CDR3s were moderately but significantly shorter in Type 1 diabetes patients in all four CD4+ subsets.

Since all of the isolated RNA was reverse transcribed, expressed TCRB transcripts were what got sequenced. Only in-frame clones appear in the TCRdb table, and some are missing; sequencing was by immunoSEQ multiplex PCR. Of about 700,000 clones listed, 10% to 15% are singletons. These receptors are not linked to any known antigen. Material: naive CD4+ T cells from blood. The receptors shown here come from a man between 18 and 29 years old with type 1 diabetes.

A few counts support this clone. The chain joins TRBV30 to TRBJ1-3; D is possibly TRBD1 (6 bases). In germline, CDR1 is GTSNPN, CDR2 SVGIG (reference sequence). The V end was cut by 1 base, the J end by 0 bases, with 16 bases between. The CDR3 length is 17 residues. The CDR3: CAWSDPRQGSSGNTIYF. DNA of the CDR3: TGTGCCTGGAGTGACCCACGGCAGGGGAGCTCTGGAAACACCATATATTTT.

This clone showed up just a few times. The rearrangement uses TRBV13 and TRBJ1-5; D perhaps matches TRBD1 (5 bases). CDR3 length equals 18 residues. The germline V and J ends were trimmed by 3 bases and 0 bases, with 18 bases remaining between them. Germline V lookup: CDR1 PRHDT, CDR2 FYEKMQ (reference sequence). In nucleotides, the CDR3 is TGTGCCAGCAGCTTCCCCCTTGGGGCCCAATATAGCAATCAGCCCCAGCATTTT. This encodes CASSFPLGAQYSNQPQHF.